This T cell receptor beta chain was documented in a study of shared clonotypes between healthy human individuals. Running of the assay took place at deep level. Sequenced by immunoSEQ multiplex PCR; TCRdb stores in-frame clones only, minus some. This table holds some 2,500,000 clones, around 90% found once. Donors were healthy HIV-negative adults without recently reported acute infections or vaccinations. Per the germline V gene, CDR1 is MDHEN and CDR2 is SYDVKM. The CDR3 spans 18 residues. The V segment lost 8 bases and the J segment 3 bases; nucleotides outside the gene matches: 17. Sequencing input: naive CD4+ T cells from PBMCs. This sample's subset: CD45RA+ positively selected. The source is a man younger than 35 in good health. Some clones in this sample may be carry-over from other donors' samples. V gene TRBV28 combines with J gene TRBJ2-7; 12 nucleotides line up with TRBD2. CDR3 sequence (DNA): TGTGCCAGCGTAGGAACAGCCGGGACTAGCGGGCAAGTCTACGAGCAGTACTTC. Translation: CASVGTAGTSGQVYEQYF.